These 27 T cell receptor beta chains were sequenced from one sample in a study of cytomegalovirus exposure and HLA in healthy donors. Both 60 Vbeta primers and 13 Jbeta primers went into the PCR. The data were produced by immunoSEQ multiplex PCR, yet TCRdb's version contains in-frame clones alone and is incomplete. The sample carries 100,000 to 140,000 clones, 65% to 85% recorded once. The sequenced sample was PBMCs. The receptor source for this set is a man younger than 35 in good health and CMV-seronegative.

The chain employs TRBV5-6 and TRBJ2-3, with a tentative D call TRBD1 (6 bases). V lost 6 bases and J lost 6, with 14 bases in between. Germline V gives CDR1 SGHDT, CDR2 YYEEEE. The CDR3 is made up of 13 amino acids. CDR3 nucleotides: TGTGCCAGCACCCTCCAGGGGCTCGATACGCAGTATTTT. This sequence encodes CASTLQGLDTQYF.

The rearrangement links TRBV5-1 to TRBJ1-1; possibly TRBD1 for D (5 bases). V lost 5 bases and J 1 base, leaving 12 bases between the germline ends. Per the germline V gene, CDR1 is SGHRS and CDR2 is YFSETQ. The CDR3 is made up of 14 amino acids. The CDR3 DNA follows: TGCGCCAGCAGGGAGGGGCAACCGAACACTGAAGCTTTCTTT. The encoded protein is CASREGQPNTEAFF. The full variable domain, with the rest looked up from reference TRBV5-1 and TRBJ1-1, is KAGVTQTPRYLIKTRGQQVTLSCSPISGHRSVSWYQQTPGQGLQFLFEYFSETQRNKGNFPGRFSGRQFSNSRSEMNVSTLELGDSALYLCASREGQPNTEAFFGQGTRLTVV.

The gene calls are TRBV4-1 and TRBJ1-1, with 8 nucleotides matching TRBD1. CDR3 length: 15 residues. J gave up 5 bases and V 0 bases, and 5 bases lay outside the gene matches. From germline, CDR1 is MGHRA and CDR2 YSYEKL. CDR3 DNA sequence: TGCGCCAGCAGCCAAGACCAGGGGGCTGGGACTGAAGCTTTCTTT. As protein: CASSQDQGAGTEAFF.

The chain couples TRBV6-1 to TRBJ1-5; a weak D match, TRBD1 (6 bases). The CDR3 has 14 amino acids. Trimming removed 3 bases from V and 4 bases from J, with 10 bases in between. Looked up from germline, CDR1 is MNHNS and CDR2 is SASEGT. This CDR3 reads CASSESGANQPQHF. The CDR3 DNA follows: TGTGCCAGCAGTGAGTCAGGGGCGAATCAGCCCCAGCATTTT.

The table lists this clone with a few counts. This sequence joins TRBV5-6 and TRBJ2-7; possibly TRBD1 for D (5 bases). CDR3 size: 13 residues. CDR1 is SGHDT and CDR2 is YYEEEE in the germline V gene. The V gene lost 1 base and the J gene lost 5 bases, with 10 bases spanning the gap. The CDR3 here is CASSLPDSDEQYF. In nucleotides, the CDR3 is TGTGCCAGCAGCTTGCCCGACAGCGACGAGCAGTACTTC. The full variable domain, in which reference TRBV5-6 and TRBJ2-7 provide the parts outside the CDR3, is DAGVTQSPTHLIKTRGQQVTLRCSPKSGHDTVSWYQQALGQGPQFIFQYYEEEERQRGNFPDRFSGHQFPNYSSELNVNALLLGDSALYLCASSLPDSDEQYFGPGTRLTVT.

V gene TRBV4-1 combines with J gene TRBJ2-1; TRBD1 might be the D (6 bases). Trimming cost V 4 bases and J 11 bases, with 18 bases left between them. The V gene's germline CDR1 is MGHRA and CDR2 YSYEKL. The CDR3 length is 14 residues. The CDR3 loop reads CASSPTLTGNKQFF. The CDR3 nucleotides are TGCGCCAGCAGCCCGACATTGACAGGCAACAAGCAGTTCTTC.

The chain couples TRBV18 to TRBJ1-2; 7 bases align to TRBD1. There are 14 residues in the CDR3. Germline-derived CDR1 and CDR2 are KGHSH and LQKENI. V shed 3 bases and J 8 bases; nucleotides not matched to a gene: 9. The CDR3 protein is CASSPGQPPGGYTF. The CDR3 DNA sequence: TGTGCCAGCTCACCGGGACAGCCTCCCGGGGGCTACACCTTC.

This chain connects TRBV9 to TRBJ2-4; 11 bases align to TRBD2. The ends lost 7 bases at V and 0 bases at J; junction bases unmatched: 3. The CDR3 runs 15 residues. CDR1 is SGDLS and CDR2 is YYNGEE in the germline V gene. The CDR3 DNA follows: TGTGCCAGCTCTAGCGGGGGGAGAGCCAAAAACATTCAGTACTTC. It codes for CASSSGGRAKNIQYF.

The chain uses TRBV10-3 and TRBJ2-7; 12 bases agree with TRBD2. V lost 6 bases to trimming and J lost 0 bases; unmatched junction nucleotides: 12. The CDR3 is made up of 18 amino acids. CDR1 is ENHRY, CDR2 SYGVKD, per germline. For the CDR3, the DNA is TGTGCCATCAGGACCGCAGGACTAGCGGGAAGGAGCTCCTACGAGCAGTACTTC. Protein: CAIRTAGLAGRSSYEQYF.

The chain couples TRBV2 to TRBJ1-5, with 9 bases aligning to TRBD1. This CDR3 contains 16 residues. Trimming at V came to 0 bases and at J to 6 bases, leaving 6 bases not matched to a gene. The germline V gene encodes CDR1 SNHLY and CDR2 FYNNEI. The CDR3 sequence: CASSEARGDRAQPQHF. CDR3 coding DNA: TGTGCCAGCAGTGAAGCGCGGGGGGACAGGGCTCAGCCCCAGCATTTT.

V and J are TRBV19 and TRBJ1-4; D is perhaps TRBD1 (6 bases). Trimming took off 5 bases at V and 9 bases at J, with 13 bases between the two ends. This CDR3 has 13 amino acids. Looked up from germline, CDR1 is LNHDA and CDR2 is SQIVND (reference sequence). CDR3 nucleotide sequence: TGTGCCAGTAGTGAGCTAACAGGGAAAAAACTGTTTTTT. It codes for CASSELTGKKLFF.

The genes are TRBV7-2 and TRBJ2-5, with TRBD2 matching over 12 bases. The CDR3 runs to 16 residues. The V gene's germline CDR1 is SGHTA and CDR2 FQGNSA. Trimming at V came to 5 bases and at J to 5 bases, leaving 9 bases not matched to a gene. The CDR3 is CASSQPLAGGPETQYF. The CDR3 DNA is TGTGCCAGCAGCCAACCTCTAGCGGGGGGGCCTGAGACCCAGTACTTC.

J is TRBJ1-2 and V is TRBV11-2; 7 bases are a match to TRBD1. V was pared by 3 bases and J by 6 bases, with 13 bases of the junction left unmatched. The CDR3 spans 16 residues. CDR1 is SGHAT, CDR2 FQNNGV, per germline. DNA for the CDR3: TGTGCCAGCAGCTTTGGGGCCTACAGGGGTCCGAATGGCTACACCTTC. Translating gives CASSFGAYRGPNGYTF.

The rearrangement joins TRBV15 to TRBJ2-5; tentatively, D is TRBD2 (5 bases). Germline V CDR1 and CDR2: LNHNV, YYDKDF (reference sequence). V lost 5 bases to trimming and J lost 5 bases, with 12 bases between them. This CDR3 has 13 amino acids. As DNA, the CDR3 is TGTGCCACCAGCTCCGGGGTCGGGGAGACCCAGTACTTC. Amino acid sequence: CATSSGVGETQYF.

This clone occurred a few times. The chain recombines TRBV5-6 with TRBJ2-2; D gene ambiguous. CDR3 length: 12 residues. Germline V gene sequence: CDR1 SGHDT, CDR2 YYEEEE. The V end was cut by 0 bases, the J end by 8 bases, with 5 bases between. This CDR3 is CASSLANGELFF. CDR3 coding DNA: TGTGCCAGCAGCTTGGCCAATGGGGAGCTGTTTTTT.

CDR3 in amino acids: CATSRDEGVVNEQFF. The DNA of the CDR3 is TGTGCCACCAGCAGAGATGAGGGGGTAGTAAATGAGCAGTTCTTC. The J gene is TRBJ2-1, the V gene TRBV15; D is perhaps TRBD1 (6 bases). The germline CDR1 and CDR2 sequences are LNHNV and YYDKDF (reference sequence). The CDR3 is 15 amino acids. Between the trimmed V and J ends, which lost 0 bases and 7 bases, there was a span of 13 bases.

The chain uses TRBV30 and TRBJ2-1; 7 nucleotides align to TRBD1. With 8 bases clipped from V and 0 bases from J, the junction kept 10 bases outside the gene matches. CDR1 GTSNPN and CDR2 SVGIG come from the germline V gene (reference sequence). The CDR3 totals 15 residues. In DNA form, the CDR3 reads TGTGCCCCCACCGGGACAGATAACTCCTACAATGAGCAGTTCTTC. Translating gives CAPTGTDNSYNEQFF.

This clone appeared once. Compared with germline, one end of the junction differs, possibly owing to a read error. Other DNA sequences from this sample encode an identical CDR3 as well. The chain has TRBV5-1 and TRBJ2-1; D uncertain. This CDR3 spans 13 amino acids. Germline V gives CDR1 SGHRS, CDR2 YFSETQ. The CDR3 coding sequence is TGCGCCAGCAGCTTGACTAACTACAACGAGCAGTTCTTC. Translating gives CASSLTNYNEQFF. Together with reference TRBV5-1 and TRBJ2-1, the CDR3 gives the full variable domain: KAGVTQTPRYLIKTRGQQVTLSCSPISGHRSVSWYQQTPGQGLQFLFEYFSETQRNKGNFPGRFSGRQFSNSRSEMNVSTLELGDSALYLCASSLTNYNEQFFGPGTRLTVL.

The rearrangement uses TRBV5-1 and TRBJ2-2; TRBD1 matches at 7 bases. The CDR3 has 15 amino acids. Germline V lookup: CDR1 SGHRS, CDR2 YFSETQ. V dropped 4 bases and J dropped 2; count of bases not matched to a gene: 5. CDR3 bases: TGCGCCAGCAGCACGGGACAGTTCAACACCGGGGAGCTGTTTTTT. Translated, it gives CASSTGQFNTGELFF.

With respect to this clone: At one of its ends the junction is not consistent with the germline gene, which may arise from a read error. The rearrangement joins TRBV5-1 to TRBJ2-1; 8 positions agree with TRBD1. Per germline, CDR1 SGHRS and CDR2 YFSETQ. The CDR3 contains 19 residues. CDR3 amino acids: CASSFQGADRDIDASEQLF. Written as DNA, the CDR3 is TGCGCCAGCAGCTTTCAGGGGGCGGACCGGGACATTGACGCTAGTGAGCAGCTCTTC.

The genes are TRBV7-2 and TRBJ1-1; 10 nucleotides agree with TRBD1. The CDR3 length is 19 residues. CDR1 and CDR2 from the germline V gene are SGHTA and FQGNSA. V shed 5 bases, J shed 1 base, and the junction held 16 bases outside the gene matches. The CDR3 nucleotides read TGTGCCAGCAGCCTCCGGGTCGGGACAGGGGATTCTAGGAACACTGAAGCTTTCTTT. It encodes CASSLRVGTGDSRNTEAFF. The full variable domain, in which reference TRBV7-2 and TRBJ1-1 provide the parts outside the CDR3, is GAGVSQSPSNKVTEKGKDVELRCDPISGHTALYWYRQSLGQGLEFLIYFQGNSAPDKSGLPSDRFSAERTGGSVSTLTIQRTQQEDSAVYLCASSLRVGTGDSRNTEAFFGQGTRLTVV.

The DNA of the CDR3 is TGTGCCAGTAGTATGGGGGGGTGGTCTGAGCAGTTCTTC. This sequence encodes CASSMGGWSEQFF. This chain connects TRBV19 to TRBJ2-1; 7 bases map to TRBD2. CDR3 size: 13 residues. Germline CDR1 reads LNHDA; CDR2 reads SQIVND (reference sequence). J gave up 9 bases and V 3 bases, and 5 bases lay outside the gene matches.

The chain links TRBV15 to TRBJ2-7, with D unclear. Germline CDR1 reads LNHNV; CDR2 reads YYDKDF (reference sequence). With 4 bases removed from V and 2 bases from J, the gap between germline ends came to 9 bases. The CDR3 spans 13 residues. The CDR3 DNA reads as TGTGCCACCAGCACAAACAATGCCTACGAGCAGTACTTC. Translation gives CATSTNNAYEQYF.

Here the CDR3 DNA reads TGCAGCGTTGAACCCGCCGGGAGGTATGGCTACACCTTC. Its translation is CSVEPAGRYGYTF. The chain combines TRBV29-1 with TRBJ1-2; D gene unclear. CDR3 length: 13 residues. Trimming took 2 bases from V and 5 from J, leaving 12 bases between them. CDR1 is SQVTM, CDR2 ANQGSEA, per germline.

The genes are TRBV5-1 and TRBJ1-3; D perhaps matches TRBD1 (5 bases). The V and J ends lost 3 bases and 3 bases respectively, with 13 bases between them. The CDR3 spans 15 residues. Germline values: CDR1 SGHRS, CDR2 YFSETQ. The CDR3 DNA follows: TGCGCCAGCAGCTACCTCGGGGGAGGTGGAAACACCATATATTTT. Translating it yields CASSYLGGGGNTIYF.

The genes are TRBV6-5 and TRBJ1-5; a possible D gene is TRBD1 (5 bases). The CDR3 loop spans 15 amino acids. CDR1 MNHEY and CDR2 SVGAGI come from the germline V gene. Trimming left V 4 bases short and J 2 bases short, with 12 bases between. The CDR3 region is CASSSLGEGNQPQHF. CDR3 nucleotides: TGTGCCAGCAGTTCGTTAGGGGAAGGCAATCAGCCCCAGCATTTT.

The V and J genes are TRBV15 and TRBJ2-7, with 8 nucleotides matching TRBD1. The CDR3 is 16 residues long. Trimming took 0 bases from V and 7 from J; bases not matched to a gene: 11. Germline V gene lookup returns CDR1 LNHNV and CDR2 YYDKDF (reference sequence). The CDR3 spells CATSRDRNRQGREQYF. CDR3 in DNA: TGTGCCACCAGCAGAGACCGGAACCGACAGGGGAGGGAGCAGTACTTC.